This TCR beta chain was identified during a study of cytomegalovirus exposure and HLA in healthy donors. On the study more broadly: An earlier analysis found some 100 million unique TCR beta sequences from approximately 190 million T cells. Overall study results and limits: Some V segments, TRBV6-2 and TRBV6-3 among them, were indistinguishable and were therefore excluded. Later on, an analysis found that several of the most significant clusters appeared to be linked to common viral pathogens, which included parvovirus B19.

Note on this clone: Antigen unknown.

PCR amplification relied on 60 Vbeta primers (plus 13 Jbeta primers). Authors' data handling: There were 80 million to 95 million unique TCR beta chains by a later count, and approximately 10 million of them were shared. Some clones are missing from TCRdb's copy, which holds only in-frame ones; the method was immunoSEQ multiplex PCR. V and J calls and clone size come straight from that table; D and trimming were deduced from the DNA. The data show fewer than 200,000 clones, 82% seen once. The trim removed 7 bases at V and 5 bases at J, leaving 6 bases unmatched. Germline CDR1 reads SGDLS; CDR2 reads YYNGEE. The CDR3 totals 15 residues.

Sequencing was done on a sample of PBMCs. V gene TRBV9 combines with J gene TRBJ2-1, with TRBD2 identical over 13 bases. The receptor's source is a woman in her forties or fifties in good health and CMV-seronegative. The CDR3: CASLKGTSGNNEQFF. In DNA, the CDR3 is TGTGCCAGCTTGAAAGGGACTAGCGGGAACAATGAGCAGTTCTTC.